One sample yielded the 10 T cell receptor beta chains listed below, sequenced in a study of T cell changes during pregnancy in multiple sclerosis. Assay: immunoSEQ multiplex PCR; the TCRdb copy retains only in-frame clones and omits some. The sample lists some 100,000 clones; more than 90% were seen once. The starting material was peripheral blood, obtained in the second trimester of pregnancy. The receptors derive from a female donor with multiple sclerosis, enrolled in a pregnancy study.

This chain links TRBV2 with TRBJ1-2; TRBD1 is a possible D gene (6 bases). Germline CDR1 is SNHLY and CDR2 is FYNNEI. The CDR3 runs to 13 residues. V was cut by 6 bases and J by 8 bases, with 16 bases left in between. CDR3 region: CASSLHQGGGYTF. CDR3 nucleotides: TGTGCCAGCAGCCTTCACCAAGGGGGAGGCTACACCTTC.

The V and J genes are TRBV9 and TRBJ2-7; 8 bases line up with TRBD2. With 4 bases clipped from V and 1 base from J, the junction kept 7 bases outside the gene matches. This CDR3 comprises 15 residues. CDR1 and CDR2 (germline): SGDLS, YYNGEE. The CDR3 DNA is TGTGCCAGCAGCCCAGGGACTAGTGGTTCCTACGAGCAGTACTTC. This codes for CASSPGTSGSYEQYF.

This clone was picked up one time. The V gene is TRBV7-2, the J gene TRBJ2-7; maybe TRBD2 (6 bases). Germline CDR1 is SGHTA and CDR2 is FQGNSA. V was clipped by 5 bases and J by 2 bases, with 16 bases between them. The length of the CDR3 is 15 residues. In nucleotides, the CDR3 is TGTGCCAGCAGCCCGACTAGTTTCGGCACCTACGAGCAGTACTTC. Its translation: CASSPTSFGTYEQYF.

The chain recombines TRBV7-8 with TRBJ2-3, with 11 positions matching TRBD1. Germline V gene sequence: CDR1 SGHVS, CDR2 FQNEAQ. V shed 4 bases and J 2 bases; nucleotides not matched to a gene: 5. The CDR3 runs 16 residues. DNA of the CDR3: TGTGCCAGCAGCTCTAGGACAGGGGGCAACACAGATACGCAGTATTTT. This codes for CASSSRTGGNTDTQYF.

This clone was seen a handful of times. CDR3 DNA sequence: TGTGCCAGCAGCTGGGCAGGGGAGGCTTTCTTT. It codes for CASSWAGEAFF. V is TRBV11-2 and J is TRBJ1-1, with D possibly TRBD1 on 6 matching bases. The V gene lost 4 bases and the J gene lost 11 bases, with 11 bases spanning the gap. This CDR3 has 11 residues. Germline values: CDR1 SGHAT, CDR2 FQNNGV.

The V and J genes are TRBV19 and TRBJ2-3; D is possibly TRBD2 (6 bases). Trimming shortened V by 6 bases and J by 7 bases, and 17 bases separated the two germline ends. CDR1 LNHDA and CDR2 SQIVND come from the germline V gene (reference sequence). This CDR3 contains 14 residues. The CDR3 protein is CASRRDSGEHTQYF. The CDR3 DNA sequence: TGTGCCAGTAGAAGGGATAGCGGAGAGCATACGCAGTATTTT. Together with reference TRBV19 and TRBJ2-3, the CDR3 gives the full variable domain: DGGITQSPKYLFRKEGQNVTLSCEQNLNHDAMYWYRQDPGQGLRLIYYSQIVNDFQKGDIAEGYSVSREKKESFPLTVTSAQKNPTAFYLCASRRDSGEHTQYFGPGTRLTVL.

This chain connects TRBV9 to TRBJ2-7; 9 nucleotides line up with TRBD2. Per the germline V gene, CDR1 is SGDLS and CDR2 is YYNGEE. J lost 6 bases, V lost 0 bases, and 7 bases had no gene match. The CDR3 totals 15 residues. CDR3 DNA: TGTGCCAGCAGCGTAGATGCGGGAGGGTTCGCCGAGCAGTACTTC. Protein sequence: CASSVDAGGFAEQYF.

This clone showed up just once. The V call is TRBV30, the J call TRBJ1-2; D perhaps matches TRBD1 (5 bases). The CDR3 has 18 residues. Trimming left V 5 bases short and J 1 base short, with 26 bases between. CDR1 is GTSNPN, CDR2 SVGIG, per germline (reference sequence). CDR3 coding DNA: TGTGCCTGGCCCGAAGGGGCGGAGACAGAAGGCTATAACTATGGCTACACCTTC. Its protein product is CAWPEGAETEGYNYGYTF. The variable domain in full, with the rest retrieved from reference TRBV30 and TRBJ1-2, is SQTIHQWPATLVQPVGSPLSLECTVEGTSNPNLYWYRQAAGRGLQLLFYSVGIGQISSEVPQNLSASRPQDRQFILSSKKLLLSDSGFYLCAWPEGAETEGYNYGYTFGSGTRLTVV.

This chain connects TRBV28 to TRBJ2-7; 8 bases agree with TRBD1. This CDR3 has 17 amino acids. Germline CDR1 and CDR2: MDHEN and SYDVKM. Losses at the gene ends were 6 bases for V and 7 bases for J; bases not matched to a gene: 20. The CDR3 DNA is TGTGCCAGCAGGTTGACAGGGGTGAGACGGGATCGAGGGGAGCAGTACTTC. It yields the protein CASRLTGVRRDRGEQYF.

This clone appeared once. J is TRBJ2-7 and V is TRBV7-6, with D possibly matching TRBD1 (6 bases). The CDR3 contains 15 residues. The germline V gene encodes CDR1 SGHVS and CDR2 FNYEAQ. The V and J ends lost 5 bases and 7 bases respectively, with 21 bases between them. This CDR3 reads CASSPIRTQGPEQYF. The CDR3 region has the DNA TGTGCCAGCAGCCCCATACGGACACAGGGTCCGGAGCAGTACTTC.